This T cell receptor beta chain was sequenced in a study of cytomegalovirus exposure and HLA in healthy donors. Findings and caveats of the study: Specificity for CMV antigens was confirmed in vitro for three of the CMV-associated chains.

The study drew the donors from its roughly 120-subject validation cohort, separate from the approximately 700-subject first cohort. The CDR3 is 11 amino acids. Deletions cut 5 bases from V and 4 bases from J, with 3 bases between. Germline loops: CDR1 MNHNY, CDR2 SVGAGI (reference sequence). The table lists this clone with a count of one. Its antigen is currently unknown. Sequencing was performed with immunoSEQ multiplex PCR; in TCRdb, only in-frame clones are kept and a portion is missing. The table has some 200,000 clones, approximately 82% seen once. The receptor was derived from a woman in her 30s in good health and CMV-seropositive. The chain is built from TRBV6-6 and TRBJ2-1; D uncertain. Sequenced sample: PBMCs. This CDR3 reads CASSPYNEQFF. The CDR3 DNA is TGTGCCAGCAGTCCATACAATGAGCAGTTCTTC.